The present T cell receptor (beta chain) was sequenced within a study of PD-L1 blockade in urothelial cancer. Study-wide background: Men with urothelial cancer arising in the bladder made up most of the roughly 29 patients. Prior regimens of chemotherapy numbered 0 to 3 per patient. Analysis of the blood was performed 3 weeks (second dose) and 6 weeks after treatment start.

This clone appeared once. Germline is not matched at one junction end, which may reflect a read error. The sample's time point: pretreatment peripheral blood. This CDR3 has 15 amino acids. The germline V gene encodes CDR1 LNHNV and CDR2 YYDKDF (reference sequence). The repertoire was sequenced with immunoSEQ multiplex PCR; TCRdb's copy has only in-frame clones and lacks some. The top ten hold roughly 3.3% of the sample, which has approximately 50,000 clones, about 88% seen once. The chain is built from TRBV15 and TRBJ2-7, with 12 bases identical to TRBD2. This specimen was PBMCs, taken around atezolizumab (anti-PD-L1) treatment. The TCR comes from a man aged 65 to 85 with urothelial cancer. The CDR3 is CATSRVLLAGGMGLF. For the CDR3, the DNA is TGTGCCACCAGCAGAGTGTTACTAGCGGGAGGTATGGGACTCTTC.